A selection of T cell receptor beta chains follows, all from one sample in a study of blood T cell repertoires in COVID-19. The method was immunoSEQ multiplex PCR; TCRdb's version includes in-frame clones alone and lacks a portion of them. Of some 320,000 clones in the sample, approximately 85% were seen once. Specimen: peripheral blood. The receptors stem from a human donor in a cohort sampled during active COVID-19. CDR3s leave out the opening cysteine and the closing phenylalanine or tryptophan. The order of the fields is CDR3 protein, J gene, D gene, clone size, V gene. A D gene is named only where the DNA matches it firmly. The size entry is marked missing in some rows and otherwise reads once, few, many or a size class.

ASSEGRVNIQY | TRBJ2-4 | . | once | TRBV10-2
ASSLERGLYEQY | TRBJ2-7 | . | . | TRBV11-2
ASSDRTLAGGSNEQF | TRBJ2-1 | TRBD2 | . | TRBV3-1/TRBV3-2
ASSRQVRQPQH | TRBJ1-5 | . | . | TRBV7-2
ASSYQGASGYGYT | TRBJ1-2 | TRBD1 | . | TRBV5-1
ASLAGSGIINEQF | TRBJ2-1 | TRBD2 | few | TRBV2
ATTPGGLTNEKLF | TRBJ1-4 | . | many | TRBV28
ASSLSGGKPYEQY | TRBJ2-7 | TRBD2 | . | TRBV7-9
ASSQDREGYT | TRBJ1-2 | . | . | TRBV14
ASSSGWRDTQY | TRBJ2-3 | . | once | TRBV5-1
ASSPRQGGEKLF | TRBJ1-4 | . | . | TRBV6-5
ASSTTGTANYGYT | TRBJ1-2 | TRBD1 | . | TRBV7-9
ASSPTGSGTQY | TRBJ2-5 | . | . | TRBV5-1
AISDSDRGYQPQH | TRBJ1-5 | TRBD1 | . | TRBV10-3
ASIPSGRGDNEQF | TRBJ2-1 | . | . | TRBV10-2
ASSLSGGGQTQY | TRBJ2-5 | TRBD2 | . | TRBV5-4
ASSVGGSGYT | TRBJ1-2 | . | . | TRBV2
AWSLIASGNYGYT | TRBJ1-2 | . | . | TRBV30
ASSIAGQGITEQY | TRBJ2-7 | TRBD1 | . | TRBV19
ASSQGTRGGEQF | TRBJ2-1 | TRBD2 | few | TRBV4-1
ASGTFDTQY | TRBJ2-3 | . | . | TRBV18
ASSQPTGTRRSHRSYNEQF | TRBJ2-1 | TRBD2 | . | TRBV2
ASSPRDRGNSGNTIY | TRBJ1-3 | TRBD1 | . | TRBV4-2
ASSLAGIGGLH | TRBJ1-6 | . | few | TRBV27
ASSVNRDTNTGELF | TRBJ2-2 | . | . | TRBV9
ASSSLVSTQY | TRBJ2-3 | . | . | TRBV7-2
ASSIDGRRTEAF | TRBJ1-1 | . | . | TRBV19
ASSFRDRSVNEQF | TRBJ2-1 | TRBD1 | . | TRBV25-1
ASSPQGSSGANVLT | TRBJ2-6 | . | . | TRBV18
ATSGGEYTGELF | TRBJ2-2 | TRBD2 | . | TRBV24-1
ASSQGTGGWDQPQH | TRBJ1-5 | TRBD1 | once | TRBV3-1/TRBV3-2
ASSSNRDDGYT | TRBJ1-2 | . | . | TRBV7-9
ASSFTGTFAKNIQY | TRBJ2-4 | . | . | TRBV19
ASSQGREQPQH | TRBJ1-5 | . | . | TRBV14
ASSLGLPPTDTQY | TRBJ2-3 | . | . | TRBV7-3
ASTNPGQANYGYT | TRBJ1-2 | . | . | TRBV6-5
ASSRGQGTGNTIY | TRBJ1-3 | TRBD1 | . | TRBV19
ASSPVITDTQY | TRBJ2-3 | . | . | TRBV5-1
ASSPDLTSGGQTQY | TRBJ2-5 | TRBD2 | . | TRBV27
ASRKILRTEAF | TRBJ1-1 | . | . | TRBV27
ASSTGGVAKNIQY | TRBJ2-4 | TRBD1 | once | TRBV6-5
ASSQEGGAGVNEKLF | TRBJ1-4 | . | . | TRBV4-2
ASSYRPGNRSPLH | TRBJ1-6 | . | . | TRBV6-2/TRBV6-3
ASSRKRPGRELF | TRBJ2-2 | . | . | TRBV3-1/TRBV3-2
ASSSSGPGGGGYT | TRBJ1-2 | . | . | TRBV7-3
ASSFFISYEQY | TRBJ2-7 | . | once | TRBV7-2
ASSKDGQVSNQPQH | TRBJ1-5 | . | . | TRBV21-1
ASSLVHSNFPGHDYEQY | TRBJ2-7 | . | . | TRBV7-9
ASSEGGWNTGELF | TRBJ2-2 | . | . | TRBV2
ASSKGFGPVQNGDYGYT | TRBJ1-2 | . | . | TRBV21-1
ASSSGRTKNTGELF | TRBJ2-2 | . | . | TRBV5-1
ASSLVTGGGTDTQY | TRBJ2-3 | TRBD1 | . | TRBV7-9
ASSEGVFAYGYT | TRBJ1-2 | . | . | TRBV6-1
ASRPSLSGGILFNEQF | TRBJ2-1 | TRBD2 | . | TRBV5-1
ASSISGFTEAF | TRBJ1-1 | . | . | TRBV19